Here is one TCR beta chain with its context. Antigen specificity is unknown. With the read ending 3 residues before the CDR3 end, the germline J gene is used to fill in that end. The data belong to a study of T cell clonality in common variable immunodeficiency. Study-level findings and limits: CVID subjects showed higher TCRbeta clonality than healthy controls. In common variable immunodeficiency, TCR beta chains reportedly carried fewer deletions and N-nucleotide insertions.

V lost 5 bases to trimming and J lost 7 bases; unmatched junction nucleotides: 10. Germline assignment: CDR1 KGHSH and CDR2 LQKENI. The CDR3 runs to 14 residues. Clones were read by immunoSEQ multiplex PCR, and TCRdb kept only the in-frame ones, dropping some. Listed for the sample are tens of thousands of clones, none seen a single time. The sample taken for sequencing was peripheral blood mononuclear cells. This receptor was taken from a person aged 18-70 years in good health. This sequence joins TRBV18 and TRBJ1-2; 7 bases align to TRBD1. CDR3 bases read: TGTGCCAGCTCAGCCCCGGGACAGCCATCTGGC. This encodes CASSAPGQPSG. The CDR3 in its entirety is CASSAPGQPSGYTF.